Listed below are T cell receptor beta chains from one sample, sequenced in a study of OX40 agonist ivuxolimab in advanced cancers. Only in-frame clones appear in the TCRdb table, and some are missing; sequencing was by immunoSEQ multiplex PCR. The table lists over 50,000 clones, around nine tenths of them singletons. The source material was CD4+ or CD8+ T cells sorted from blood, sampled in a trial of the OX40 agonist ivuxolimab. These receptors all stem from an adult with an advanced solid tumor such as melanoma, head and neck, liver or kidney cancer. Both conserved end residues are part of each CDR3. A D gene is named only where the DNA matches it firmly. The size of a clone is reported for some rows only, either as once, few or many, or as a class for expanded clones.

TGTGCCAGCACCCCGGGTACGGTCCAAGAGACCCAGTACTTC	CASTPGTVQETQYF	NA	TRBJ2-5	TRBV28	NA
TGCGCCAGCAGCTTGGTTGGAGAAAACTATGGCTACACCTTC	CASSLVGENYGYTF	NA	TRBJ1-2	TRBV5-1	NA
TGTGCCGCGGGGGGAAATAGCTACGAGCAGTACTTC	CAAGGNSYEQYF	TRBD2	TRBJ2-7	TRBV6-1	once
TGTGCCAGCAGCTTAGCCCCGGGAGCTAGGGGCGAGCAGTACTTC	CASSLAPGARGEQYF	NA	TRBJ2-7	TRBV7-8	NA
TGCGCCAGCAGCTTGGCTAGCGGGGGGCAGACCCAGTACTTC	CASSLASGGQTQYF	TRBD2	TRBJ2-5	TRBV5-1	NA
TGCAGTGCTACCACAGGGTACGGCTACACCTTC	CSATTGYGYTF	NA	TRBJ1-2	TRBV20-1	NA
TGCGCCAGCAGCTTGGGGCAGGCGAACACTGAAGCTTTCTTT	CASSLGQANTEAFF	NA	TRBJ1-1	TRBV5-1	NA
TGTGCCAGCAGCTTACAGGAGTACAATGAGCAGTTCTTC	CASSLQEYNEQFF	NA	TRBJ2-1	TRBV7-9	NA
TGCGCCAGCAGCCCGAGGGCTGAAAGGAATGAGCAGTTCTTC	CASSPRAERNEQFF	NA	TRBJ2-1	TRBV5-1	NA
TGTGCCAGCAGCGTCGGAGGGGATAATTCACCCCTCCACTTT	CASSVGGDNSPLHF	NA	TRBJ1-6	TRBV9	NA
TGTGCCAGCAGCCTCGGTCGTCGGGCCTCTAACTATGGCTACACCTTC	CASSLGRRASNYGYTF	NA	TRBJ1-2	TRBV5-6	once
TGTGCCAGCTCACCAGGTGAAGGGGCAGGAGAGACCCAGTACTTC	CASSPGEGAGETQYF	NA	TRBJ2-5	TRBV18	once
TGTGCCAGCAGCTTAGACGGGGGCACTGAAGCTTTCTTT	CASSLDGGTEAFF	NA	TRBJ1-1	TRBV7-3	NA
TGTGCCAGCAGCATCGGACGGCCTTTTTCCAATCAGCCCCAGCATTTT	CASSIGRPFSNQPQHF	NA	TRBJ1-5	TRBV5-8	NA
TGTGCCAGTAGTACCAGCGCTAGCAATCAGCCCCAGCATTTT	CASSTSASNQPQHF	NA	TRBJ1-5	TRBV19	few
TGTGCCAGCAGTCCAGGGGGGAAAAACTACGAGCAGTACTTC	CASSPGGKNYEQYF	NA	TRBJ2-7	TRBV28	NA
TGCGCCAGCAGCGCCTCGGTGGGACGGAACACTGAAGCTTTCTTT	CASSASVGRNTEAFF	NA	TRBJ1-1	TRBV5-1	NA
TGTGCCAGAAGCCCCTTGATAGGCGGGGAGCTGTTTTTT	CARSPLIGGELFF	NA	TRBJ2-2	TRBV5-3	NA
TGTGCCAGCAGTTTAAGCCCTCGAGGGTCCCCTGAAGCTTTCTTT	CASSLSPRGSPEAFF	NA	TRBJ1-1	TRBV27	NA
TGTGCCAGCAGCTTAGCCCAGGGTTACGAGCAGTACTTC	CASSLAQGYEQYF	NA	TRBJ2-7	TRBV7-9	once
TGCGCCAGCAGTTCACTAGCGGGGGGCCGTATGGGGGAGCTGTTTTTT	CASSSLAGGRMGELFF	TRBD2	TRBJ2-2	TRBV5-1	NA
TGTGCCTCCTCTCGAACGGAGGGAGATTTGAATTCACCCCTCCACTTT	CASSRTEGDLNSPLHF	NA	TRBJ1-6	TRBV10-3	NA
TGCGCCAGCAGCTTGGCCCGGGCGGGCGGGTCCTACAATGAGCAGTTCTTC	CASSLARAGGSYNEQFF	NA	TRBJ2-1	TRBV5-1	NA
TGTGCCAGCAGCTCAACCTCCTACGAGCAGTACTTC	CASSSTSYEQYF	NA	TRBJ2-7	TRBV5-4	NA
TGTGCCAGCAGACCCGGACAGGGGTCGGACTATGGCTACACCTTC	CASRPGQGSDYGYTF	TRBD1	TRBJ1-2	TRBV6-6	NA
TGTGCCAGCAGCTACCGACTAGCTCCACCCCGGGATACGCAGTATTTT	CASSYRLAPPRDTQYF	TRBD2	TRBJ2-3	TRBV5-4	NA
TGTGCCAGCTCACGGACAGGGAGTGGCGAGCAGTACTTC	CASSRTGSGEQYF	TRBD1	TRBJ2-7	TRBV18	NA
TGTGCCAGCAGCTCCGGACAGGGCCAAGGCTACACCTTC	CASSSGQGQGYTF	TRBD1	TRBJ1-2	TRBV28	NA
TGTGCCAGCAGCCAAACACAGGGGGCAGGAGAGACCCAGTACTTC	CASSQTQGAGETQYF	TRBD1	TRBJ2-5	TRBV7-8	NA
TGTGCCAGCAGTGATAAGCCCAACGTCCTGACTTTC	CASSDKPNVLTF	NA	TRBJ2-6	TRBV6-1	NA
TGTGCCGGGATGGCTGACTCCTACGAGCAGTACTTC	CAGMADSYEQYF	NA	TRBJ2-7	TRBV6-5	NA
TGTGCCAGCAGCCTATACACCTCGGGGGAAACTGAAGCTTTCTTT	CASSLYTSGETEAFF	NA	TRBJ1-1	TRBV5-4	NA
TGTGCCAGCAGCCCTGGAGGTGTCGGGGGGGGCAGGTCCTACAATGAGCAGTTCTTC	CASSPGGVGGGRSYNEQFF	TRBD2	TRBJ2-1	TRBV4-2	once
TGTGCCAGTAGTAGGAGGGAGAACACTGAAGCTTTCTTT	CASSRRENTEAFF	NA	TRBJ1-1	TRBV19	NA
TGTGCCGTCGGTCGGAGAAATCAGCCCCAGCATTTT	CAVGRRNQPQHF	NA	TRBJ1-5	TRBV15	NA
TGCGCCAGCAGTAAAGACTTTGATCTAGTTTCTTACGAGCAGTACTTC	CASSKDFDLVSYEQYF	NA	TRBJ2-7	TRBV5-1	once
TGCGCCAGCAGCTTGGAAGGGAACACCGGGGAGCTGTTTTTT	CASSLEGNTGELFF	NA	TRBJ2-2	TRBV5-1	NA
TGCGCCAGCAGCCAGGGACAGGGGGCGTCTCAGCCCCAGCATTTT	CASSQGQGASQPQHF	TRBD1	TRBJ1-5	TRBV4-1	NA
TGTGCCAGCAGCCTCCGGGGGAGCACAGATACGCAGTATTTT	CASSLRGSTDTQYF	NA	TRBJ2-3	TRBV11-2	NA
TGTGCCAGCAGCCCGGGGACTAGCGGGTTTTACGAGCAGTACTTC	CASSPGTSGFYEQYF	TRBD2	TRBJ2-7	TRBV9	NA
TGTGCCAGCAGCACACAGGGGGGAGGTACTGAAGCTTTCTTT	CASSTQGGGTEAFF	TRBD1	TRBJ1-1	TRBV9	few
TGTGCCAGCAGTACGGGAAAAAATGAAAAACTGTTTTTT	CASSTGKNEKLFF	NA	TRBJ1-4	TRBV28	NA
TGTGCCAGCAGCCCGGGACATGGAAACACCATATATTTT	CASSPGHGNTIYF	NA	TRBJ1-3	TRBV28	NA
TGTGCCAGCTCACCAAGGGGAGACTCCTACGAGCAGTACTTC	CASSPRGDSYEQYF	NA	TRBJ2-7	TRBV18	NA
TGTGCCAGCAGTCCGCCGGGAGGGACAGGGGGCATCTACGAGCAGTACTTC	CASSPPGGTGGIYEQYF	TRBD1	TRBJ2-7	TRBV5-6	NA
TGTGCCAGCAGCCCACGAAGGGCACAGGGAAATTCACCCCTCCACTTT	CASSPRRAQGNSPLHF	NA	TRBJ1-6	TRBV11-2	NA
TGTGCCAGCAGCAAACAGGGGTCGTTGTATGGCTACACCTTC	CASSKQGSLYGYTF	TRBD1	TRBJ1-2	TRBV5-6	few
TGTGCTAGTGGTTTGATGCTGACAGGGGATCCCCGGGAGCAGTACTTC	CASGLMLTGDPREQYF	TRBD1	TRBJ2-7	TRBV12-5	NA
TGCGCCAGCAGCCCCAGTGGGGGCGTCACTGAAGCTTTCTTT	CASSPSGGVTEAFF	NA	TRBJ1-1	TRBV5-1	few
TGTGCCAGCAGTTTGGGCTCAGCGGGACACCGCTCCTACGAGCAGTACTTC	CASSLGSAGHRSYEQYF	NA	TRBJ2-7	TRBV28	NA
TGTGCCAGCAATAGGCAGGGGATAGACAATGAGCAGTTCTTC	CASNRQGIDNEQFF	NA	TRBJ2-1	TRBV9	NA
TGTGCCAGTAGTGCCATCGGGGGGGCCTATGGCTACACCTTC	CASSAIGGAYGYTF	NA	TRBJ1-2	TRBV19	NA
TGTGCCAGCAGTGAGGGGGGGCTCGGCAATCAGCCCCAGCATTTT	CASSEGGLGNQPQHF	NA	TRBJ1-5	TRBV2	NA
TGTGCCAGCTCATCCGGCTACAACGTCCTGACTTTC	CASSSGYNVLTF	NA	TRBJ2-6	TRBV18	NA
TGCGCCAGCAGTTCGACAGGGGGTAGGCACGAGCAGTACTTC	CASSSTGGRHEQYF	TRBD1	TRBJ2-7	TRBV5-1	once
TGTGCCAGCAGCCAGGGCCTGGGCACTGAAGCTTTCTTT	CASSQGLGTEAFF	NA	TRBJ1-1	TRBV6-4	NA
TGTGCCACCCAGCCCCAAAGTAGTGGATACAATGAGCAGTTCTTC	CATQPQSSGYNEQFF	NA	TRBJ2-1	TRBV6-5	NA
TGTGCCAGCTCACCACCGACGGAAACGACGTCCGGGGAGCTGTTTTTT	CASSPPTETTSGELFF	NA	TRBJ2-2	TRBV18	NA
TGCGCCAGCTCACAGGGAGTAGGGAACACTGAAGCTTTCTTT	CASSQGVGNTEAFF	NA	TRBJ1-1	TRBV5-1	NA